In its sample, the clone carrying this T cell receptor (beta chain) was seen once. This CDR3 comprises 18 residues. Germline CDR1 reads WNHNN; CDR2 reads SYGVQD (reference sequence). J gave up 3 bases and V 7 bases, and 17 bases lay outside the gene matches. Method: immunoSEQ multiplex PCR; TCRdb's copy keeps in-frame clones and lacks some. The repertoire includes about 2 million clones, roughly 96% of them detected once, and approximately 0.13% sits in the top ten. The data were obtained in a study of shared clonotypes between healthy human individuals. The gene calls are TRBV10-1 and TRBJ2-1; 8 positions agree with TRBD2. Sequencing was carried out using naive CD4+ T cells sorted from blood. Noted subset: CD45RA+ positively selected. This clonotype originated in a young man in good health. CDR3 in amino acids: CASTKDPFSGAGYNEQFF. CDR3 coding DNA: TGCGCCAGCACTAAGGACCCATTTAGCGGGGCGGGCTACAATGAGCAGTTCTTC.